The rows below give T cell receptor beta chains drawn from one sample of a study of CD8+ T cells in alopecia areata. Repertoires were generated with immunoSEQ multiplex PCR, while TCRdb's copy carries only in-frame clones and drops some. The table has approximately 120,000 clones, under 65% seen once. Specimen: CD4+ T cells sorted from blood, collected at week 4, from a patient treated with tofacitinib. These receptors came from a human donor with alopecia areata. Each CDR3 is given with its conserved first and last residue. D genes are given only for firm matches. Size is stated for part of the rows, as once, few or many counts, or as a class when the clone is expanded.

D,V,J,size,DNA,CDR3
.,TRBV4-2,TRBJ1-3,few,TGTGCCAGCAGCCAAGATCTTCTTCGACAGAGATCTGGAAACACCATATATTTT,CASSQDLLRQRSGNTIYF
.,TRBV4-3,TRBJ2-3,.,TGCGCCAGCAGCCAGGTAGTGAAAGATACGCAGTATTTT,CASSQVVKDTQYF
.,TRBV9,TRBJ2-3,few,TGTGCCAGCAGCGCCCAGGGGAGCACAGATACGCAGTATTTT,CASSAQGSTDTQYF
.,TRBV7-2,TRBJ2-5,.,TGTGCCAGCAGCTTGGTTAGGCTAGCGAGGGGGCAAGAGACCCAGTACTTC,CASSLVRLARGQETQYF
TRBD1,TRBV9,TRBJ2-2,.,TGTGCCAGCAGCGTAGCCCCGACAGGGGCCGGGGAGCTGTTTTTT,CASSVAPTGAGELFF
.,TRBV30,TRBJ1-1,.,TGTGCCTGGAGCGGGACTGGAGCTTTCTTT,CAWSGTGAFF
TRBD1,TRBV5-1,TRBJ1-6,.,TGCGCCAGCAGCCCGACAGGGGGTTACCCACCCCTCCACTTT,CASSPTGGYPPLHF
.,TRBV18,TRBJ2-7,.,TGTGCCAGCTCACGAGCCAGGGTTGACTACGAGCAGTACTTC,CASSRARVDYEQYF
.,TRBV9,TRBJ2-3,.,TGTGCCAGCAGCGCCCGTGGGGCCTCAAGCACAGATACGCAGTATTTT,CASSARGASSTDTQYF
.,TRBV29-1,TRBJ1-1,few,TGCAGCGTAGGAAACCAGGGCACTGAAGCTTTCTTT,CSVGNQGTEAFF
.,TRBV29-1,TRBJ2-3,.,TGCAGCGTTGAGTACAGGGCCTTAGATACGCAGTATTTT,CSVEYRALDTQYF
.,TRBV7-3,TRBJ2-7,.,TGTGCCAGCAGCCTTTCGCCTGGGGACTACGAGCAGTACTTC,CASSLSPGDYEQYF
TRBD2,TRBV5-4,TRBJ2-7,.,TGTGCCAGCAGCTTGGCCGTCCAGCGGGGGCTCGGGGACGAGCAGTACTTC,CASSLAVQRGLGDEQYF
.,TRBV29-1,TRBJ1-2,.,TGCAGCGTTGAAACAGGGTTGGAGGGCTACACCTTC,CSVETGLEGYTF
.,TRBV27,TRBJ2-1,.,TGTGCCAGCAGTTCCAAAATCCGTCGCCATGAGCAGTTCTTC,CASSSKIRRHEQFF
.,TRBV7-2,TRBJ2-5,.,TGTGCCAGCAGCAATAGCGGCCGCAAAGAGACCCAGTACTTC,CASSNSGRKETQYF
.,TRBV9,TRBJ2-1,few,TGTGCCAGCAGCGTAGTCGGGGGCCATGAGCAGTTCTTC,CASSVVGGHEQFF
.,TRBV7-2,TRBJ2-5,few,TGTGCCAGCAGCTTCGGCCTAGCGTCAGAGACCCAGTACTTC,CASSFGLASETQYF
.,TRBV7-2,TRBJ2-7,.,TGTGCCAGCAGCTATAATGACGGGTACGAGCAGTACTTC,CASSYNDGYEQYF
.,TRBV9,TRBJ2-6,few,TGTGCCAGCAGCGCCGACAGAGGCCTCTCTGGGGCCAACGTCCTGACTTTC,CASSADRGLSGANVLTF
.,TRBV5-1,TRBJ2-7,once,TGCGCCAGCAGGAGACCCGGCGGGGACTACGAGCAGTACTTC,CASRRPGGDYEQYF
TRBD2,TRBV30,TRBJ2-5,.,TGTGCCTGGAGTGTTGAGAGCGGACTAGCGGTAGAGACCCAGTACTTC,CAWSVESGLAVETQYF
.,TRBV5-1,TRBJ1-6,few,TGCGCCAGCAGCTTGGAAGAAAATTCACCCCTCCACTTT,CASSLEENSPLHF
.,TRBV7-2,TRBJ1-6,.,TGTGCCAGCAGCACCATGGACAGCTCCTATAATTCACCCCTCCACTTT,CASSTMDSSYNSPLHF
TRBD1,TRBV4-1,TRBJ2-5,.,TGCGCCAGCAGCCGGACAGGGGGCTTTGAAGAGACCCAGTACTTC,CASSRTGGFEETQYF